These T cell receptor beta chains were read from a single sample in a study of cytomegalovirus exposure and HLA in healthy donors. Measured with immunoSEQ multiplex PCR; TCRdb has only the in-frame clones, and not every one. Altogether 150,000 to 200,000 clones are present, around 87% being singletons, with the ten largest covering approximately 1.1%. Sample: PBMCs. The receptors stem from a boy between 2 and 10 years old in good health and CMV-seronegative. Each CDR3 is given with its conserved first and last residue. D genes are given only for firm matches. Where a row states a size, it is once, few, many or the class of an expanded clone; other rows omit it.

len: 16
d_gene: -
abundance: -
v_gene: TRBV7-2
j_gene: TRBJ2-5
CDR3aa: CAGSLSGLAIQETQYF
CDR3nt: TGTGCCGGCAGCTTATCTGGGCTAGCGATACAAGAGACCCAGTACTTC

len: 14
d_gene: -
abundance: few
v_gene: TRBV6-6
j_gene: TRBJ2-2
CDR3aa: CASRRLLNTGELFF
CDR3nt: TGTGCCAGCAGGCGACTCCTGAACACCGGGGAGCTGTTTTTT

len: 13
d_gene: TRBD1
abundance: -
v_gene: TRBV5-1
j_gene: TRBJ1-1
CDR3aa: CASSSGTGAEAFF
CDR3nt: TGCGCCAGCAGCTCCGGGACAGGGGCGGAAGCTTTCTTT

len: 13
d_gene: TRBD1
abundance: -
v_gene: TRBV28
j_gene: TRBJ1-2
CDR3aa: CASFNRTGLGYTF
CDR3nt: TGTGCCAGCTTTAACAGGACAGGGTTGGGCTACACCTTC

len: 13
d_gene: -
abundance: -
v_gene: TRBV2
j_gene: TRBJ1-1
CDR3aa: CASSISENTEAFF
CDR3nt: TGTGCCAGCAGTATCAGTGAGAACACTGAAGCTTTCTTT

len: 13
d_gene: -
abundance: -
v_gene: TRBV5-1
j_gene: TRBJ1-1
CDR3aa: CASSSGPGTEAFF
CDR3nt: TGCGCCAGCAGCTCCGGACCGGGGACTGAAGCTTTCTTT

len: 17
d_gene: TRBD1
abundance: -
v_gene: TRBV5-6
j_gene: TRBJ2-6
CDR3aa: CASSPDRGLSGANVLTF
CDR3nt: TGTGCCAGTAGCCCGGACAGGGGGCTCTCTGGGGCCAACGTCCTGACTTTC

len: 13
d_gene: TRBD2
abundance: -
v_gene: TRBV5-1
j_gene: TRBJ2-7
CDR3aa: CASTPGGSYEQYF
CDR3nt: TGCGCCAGCACCCCGGGGGGTTCCTACGAGCAGTACTTC

len: 14
d_gene: TRBD1
abundance: -
v_gene: TRBV28
j_gene: TRBJ2-7
CDR3aa: CASSRGTGSYEQYF
CDR3nt: TGTGCCAGCAGCCGCGGGACAGGCAGTTACGAGCAGTACTTC

len: 15
d_gene: -
abundance: -
v_gene: TRBV28
j_gene: TRBJ2-2
CDR3aa: CASSLPPLNTGELFF
CDR3nt: TGTGCCAGCAGCCTTCCCCCCCTGAACACCGGGGAGCTGTTTTTT

len: 14
d_gene: -
abundance: few
v_gene: TRBV7-2
j_gene: TRBJ1-4
CDR3aa: CASSPQGTNEKLFF
CDR3nt: TGTGCCAGCAGTCCACAGGGCACTAATGAAAAACTGTTTTTT

len: 11
d_gene: -
abundance: -
v_gene: TRBV5-6
j_gene: TRBJ2-5
CDR3aa: CASSDDRAQYF
CDR3nt: TGTGCCAGCAGCGACGACCGGGCCCAGTACTTC

len: 15
d_gene: TRBD1
abundance: few
v_gene: TRBV5-1
j_gene: TRBJ1-1
CDR3aa: CASSLSGTGDTEAFF
CDR3nt: TGCGCCAGCAGTCTTTCCGGGACAGGGGACACTGAAGCTTTCTTT